Below, one T cell receptor (beta chain) is given with its context. This PCR relied on a set of 60 Vbeta primers and 13 Jbeta primers. Libraries were prepared by immunoSEQ multiplex PCR; TCRdb keeps only in-frame clonotypes and omits some of them. The listing contains 68,000 or so clones. The data are from a study of cytomegalovirus exposure and HLA in healthy donors. The junction had 10 bases not matched to a gene; V was cut back by 7 bases and J by 10 bases. The CDR3 totals 14 residues. Germline V gene lookup returns CDR1 SNHLY and CDR2 FYNNEI. The specimen was PBMCs. The chain links TRBV2 to TRBJ2-1; 10 bases match TRBD2. The origin of this receptor is a female donor in good health and CMV-seropositive. The DNA for the CDR3 is TGTGCCAGCACCCTGATAGCGGGAGGTCGAGAGCAGTTCTTC. Amino acids: CASTLIAGGREQFF. Drawing the rest from reference TRBV2 and TRBJ2-1, the complete variable domain is EPEVTQTPSHQVTQMGQEVILRCVPISNHLYFYWYRQILGQKVEFLVSFYNNEISEKSEIFDDQFSVERPDGSNFTLKIRSTKLEDSAMYFCASTLIAGGREQFFGPGTRLTVL.